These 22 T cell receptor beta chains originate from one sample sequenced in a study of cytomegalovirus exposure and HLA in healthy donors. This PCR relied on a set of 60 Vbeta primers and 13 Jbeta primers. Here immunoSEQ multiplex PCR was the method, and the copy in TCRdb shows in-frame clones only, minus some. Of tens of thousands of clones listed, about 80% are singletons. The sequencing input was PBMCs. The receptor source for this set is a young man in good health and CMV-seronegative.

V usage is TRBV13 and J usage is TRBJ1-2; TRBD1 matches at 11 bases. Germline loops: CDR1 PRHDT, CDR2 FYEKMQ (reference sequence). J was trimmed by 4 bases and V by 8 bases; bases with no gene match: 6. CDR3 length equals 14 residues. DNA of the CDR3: TGTGCCAGCGATCGGACAGGGGGCGTCTATGGCTACACCTTC. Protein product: CASDRTGGVYGYTF.

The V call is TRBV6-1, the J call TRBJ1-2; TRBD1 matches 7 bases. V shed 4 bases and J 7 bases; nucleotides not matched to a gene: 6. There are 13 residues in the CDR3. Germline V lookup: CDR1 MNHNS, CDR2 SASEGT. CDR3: CASSVTGETGYTF. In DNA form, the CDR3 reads TGTGCCAGCAGTGTCACAGGGGAAACTGGCTACACCTTC.

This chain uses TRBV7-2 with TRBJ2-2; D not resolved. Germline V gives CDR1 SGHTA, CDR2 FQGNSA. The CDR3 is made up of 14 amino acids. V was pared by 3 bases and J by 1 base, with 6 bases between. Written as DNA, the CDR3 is TGTGCCAGCAGCTTTAGTTGGAACACCGGGGAGCTGTTTTTT. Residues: CASSFSWNTGELFF.

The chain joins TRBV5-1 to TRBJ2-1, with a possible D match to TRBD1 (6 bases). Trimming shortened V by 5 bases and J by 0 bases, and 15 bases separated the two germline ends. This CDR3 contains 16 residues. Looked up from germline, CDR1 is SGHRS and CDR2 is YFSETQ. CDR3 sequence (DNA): TGCGCCAGCAGTTCCCAGGGGTCCCTCTCCTACAATGAGCAGTTCTTC. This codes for CASSSQGSLSYNEQFF. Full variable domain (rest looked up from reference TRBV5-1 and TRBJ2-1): KAGVTQTPRYLIKTRGQQVTLSCSPISGHRSVSWYQQTPGQGLQFLFEYFSETQRNKGNFPGRFSGRQFSNSRSEMNVSTLELGDSALYLCASSSQGSLSYNEQFFGPGTRLTVL.

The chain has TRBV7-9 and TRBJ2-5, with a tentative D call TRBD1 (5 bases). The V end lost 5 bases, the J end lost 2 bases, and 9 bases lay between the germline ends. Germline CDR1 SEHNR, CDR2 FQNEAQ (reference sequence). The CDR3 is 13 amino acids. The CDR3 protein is CASSQDNQETQYF. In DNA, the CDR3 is TGTGCCAGCAGCCAGGACAATCAAGAGACCCAGTACTTC.

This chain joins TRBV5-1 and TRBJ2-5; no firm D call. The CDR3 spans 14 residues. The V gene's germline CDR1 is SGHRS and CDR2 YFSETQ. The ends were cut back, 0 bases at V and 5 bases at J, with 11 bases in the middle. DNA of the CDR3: TGCGCCAGCAGCTTGGCAGGAAACCTGGAGACCCAGTACTTC. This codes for CASSLAGNLETQYF.

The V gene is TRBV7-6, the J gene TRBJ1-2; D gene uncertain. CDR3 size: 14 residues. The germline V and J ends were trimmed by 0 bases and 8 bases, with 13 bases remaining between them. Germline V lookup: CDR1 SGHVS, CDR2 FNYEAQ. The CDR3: CASSLASQVGGYTF. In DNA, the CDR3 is TGTGCCAGCAGCTTAGCGTCGCAGGTCGGAGGCTACACCTTC.

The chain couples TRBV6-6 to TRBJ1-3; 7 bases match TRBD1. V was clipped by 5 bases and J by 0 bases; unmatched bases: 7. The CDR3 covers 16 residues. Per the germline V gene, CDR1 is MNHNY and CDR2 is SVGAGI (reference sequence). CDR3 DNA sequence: TGTGCCAGCAGTCCTGCAGGGGACAGCTCTGGAAACACCATATATTTT. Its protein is CASSPAGDSSGNTIYF.

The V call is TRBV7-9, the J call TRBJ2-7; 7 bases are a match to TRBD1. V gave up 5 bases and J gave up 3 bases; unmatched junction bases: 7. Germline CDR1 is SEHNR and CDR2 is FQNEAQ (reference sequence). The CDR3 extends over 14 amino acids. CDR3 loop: CASSPRGQYYEQYF. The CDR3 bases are TGTGCCAGCAGCCCGAGGGGACAGTACTACGAGCAGTACTTC.

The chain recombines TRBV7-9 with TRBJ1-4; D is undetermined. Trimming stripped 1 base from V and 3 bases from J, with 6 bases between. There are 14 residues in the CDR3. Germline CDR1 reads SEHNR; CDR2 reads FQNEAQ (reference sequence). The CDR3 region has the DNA TGTGCCAGCAGCTTAGGAGGTGCTAATGAAAAACTGTTTTTT. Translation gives CASSLGGANEKLFF.

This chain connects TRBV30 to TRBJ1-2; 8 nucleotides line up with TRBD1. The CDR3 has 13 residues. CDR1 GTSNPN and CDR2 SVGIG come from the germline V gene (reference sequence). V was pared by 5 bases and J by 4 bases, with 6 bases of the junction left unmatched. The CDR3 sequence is CAWAGGLGYGYTF. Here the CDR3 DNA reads TGTGCCTGGGCAGGGGGCTTGGGCTATGGCTACACCTTC.

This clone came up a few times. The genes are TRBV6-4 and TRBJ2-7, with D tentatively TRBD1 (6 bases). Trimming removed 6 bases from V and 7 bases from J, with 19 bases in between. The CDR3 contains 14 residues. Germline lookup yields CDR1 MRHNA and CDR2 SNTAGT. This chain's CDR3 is CASSLYQEGTEQYF. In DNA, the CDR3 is TGTGCCAGCAGCTTATACCAAGAGGGGACAGAGCAGTACTTC.

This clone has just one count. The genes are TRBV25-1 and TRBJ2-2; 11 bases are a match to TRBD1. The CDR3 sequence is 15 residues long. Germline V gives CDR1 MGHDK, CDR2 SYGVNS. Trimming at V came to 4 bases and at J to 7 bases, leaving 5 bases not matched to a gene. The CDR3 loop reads CASSGTGGEGGELFF. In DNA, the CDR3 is TGTGCCAGCAGTGGGACAGGGGGCGAAGGCGGGGAGCTGTTTTTT.

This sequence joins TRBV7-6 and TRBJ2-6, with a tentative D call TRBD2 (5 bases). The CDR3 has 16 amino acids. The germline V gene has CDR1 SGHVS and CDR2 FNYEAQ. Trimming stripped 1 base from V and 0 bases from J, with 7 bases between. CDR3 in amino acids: CASSLDGISGANVLTF. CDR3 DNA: TGTGCCAGCAGCTTAGACGGGATCTCTGGGGCCAACGTCCTGACTTTC. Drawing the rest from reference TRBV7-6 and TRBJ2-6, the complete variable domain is GAGVSQSPRYKVTKRGQDVALRCDPISGHVSLYWYRQALGQGPEFLTYFNYEAQQDKSGLPNDRFSAERPEGSISTLTIQRTEQRDSAMYRCASSLDGISGANVLTFGAGSRLTVL.

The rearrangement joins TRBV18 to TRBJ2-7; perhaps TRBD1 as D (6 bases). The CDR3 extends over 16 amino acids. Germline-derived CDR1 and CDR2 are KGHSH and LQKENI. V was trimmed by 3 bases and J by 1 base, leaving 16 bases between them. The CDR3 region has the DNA TGTGCCAGCTCACCGATGGTTTGGGACAATTCCTACGAGCAGTACTTC. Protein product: CASSPMVWDNSYEQYF.

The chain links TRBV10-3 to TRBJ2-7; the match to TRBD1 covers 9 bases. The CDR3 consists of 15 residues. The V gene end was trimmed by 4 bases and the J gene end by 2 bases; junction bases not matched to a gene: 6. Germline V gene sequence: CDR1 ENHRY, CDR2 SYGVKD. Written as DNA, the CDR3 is TGTGCCATCAGTGGATTGGGACAGGGACCCTACGAGCAGTACTTC. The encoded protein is CAISGLGQGPYEQYF.

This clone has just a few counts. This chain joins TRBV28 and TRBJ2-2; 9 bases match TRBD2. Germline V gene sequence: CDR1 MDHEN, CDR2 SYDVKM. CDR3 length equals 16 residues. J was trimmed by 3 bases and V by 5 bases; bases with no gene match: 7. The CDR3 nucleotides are TGTGCCAGCAGTACGCGGGGGGGCGGGCACACCGGGGAGCTGTTTTTT. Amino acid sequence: CASSTRGGGHTGELFF.

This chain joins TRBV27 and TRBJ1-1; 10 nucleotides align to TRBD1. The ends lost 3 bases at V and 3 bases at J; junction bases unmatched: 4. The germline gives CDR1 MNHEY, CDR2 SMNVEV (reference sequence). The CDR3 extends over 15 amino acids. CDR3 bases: TGTGCCAGCAGTTTTTGGACAGGGGGTTACACTGAAGCTTTCTTT. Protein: CASSFWTGGYTEAFF.

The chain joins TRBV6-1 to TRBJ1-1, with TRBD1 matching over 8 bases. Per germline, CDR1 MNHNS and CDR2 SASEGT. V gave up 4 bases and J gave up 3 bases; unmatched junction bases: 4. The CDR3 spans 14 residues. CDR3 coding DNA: TGTGCCAGCAGTGGAACAGGGGGTTACACTGAAGCTTTCTTT. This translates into CASSGTGGYTEAFF.

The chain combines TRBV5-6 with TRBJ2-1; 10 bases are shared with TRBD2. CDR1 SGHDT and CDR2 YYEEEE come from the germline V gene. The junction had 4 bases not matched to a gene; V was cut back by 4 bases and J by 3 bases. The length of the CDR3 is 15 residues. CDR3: CASSTGLAIYNEQFF. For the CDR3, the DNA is TGTGCCAGCAGCACGGGACTAGCGATCTACAATGAGCAGTTCTTC. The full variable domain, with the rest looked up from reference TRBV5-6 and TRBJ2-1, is DAGVTQSPTHLIKTRGQQVTLRCSPKSGHDTVSWYQQALGQGPQFIFQYYEEEERQRGNFPDRFSGHQFPNYSSELNVNALLLGDSALYLCASSTGLAIYNEQFFGPGTRLTVL.

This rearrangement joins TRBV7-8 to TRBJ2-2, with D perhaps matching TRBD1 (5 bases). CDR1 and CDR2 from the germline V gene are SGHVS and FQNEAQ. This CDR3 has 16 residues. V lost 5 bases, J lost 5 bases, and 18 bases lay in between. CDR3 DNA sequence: TGTGCCAGCAGCCCCACGGTGGGGCCGAGAACCGGGGAGCTGTTTTTT. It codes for CASSPTVGPRTGELFF.

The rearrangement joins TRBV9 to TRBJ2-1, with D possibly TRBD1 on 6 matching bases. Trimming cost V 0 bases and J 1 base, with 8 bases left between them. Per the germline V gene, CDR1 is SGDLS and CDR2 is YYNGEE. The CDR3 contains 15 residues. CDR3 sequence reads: CASSVDGTSYNEQFF. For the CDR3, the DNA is TGTGCCAGCAGCGTAGACGGGACATCCTACAATGAGCAGTTCTTC.